These T cell receptor beta chains were read from a single sample in a study of T cell responses to AZD1222 COVID-19 vaccine. Only in-frame clones appear in the TCRdb table, and some are missing; sequencing was by immunoSEQ multiplex PCR. The sample shows 95,000 to 150,000 clones, approximately 85% of them seen only once. The sample consisted of peripheral blood, taken on day 0 of AZD1222 vaccination. The receptors stem from an adult in good health. CDR3s include the opening cysteine and the closing phenylalanine or tryptophan. The order of the fields is D gene, J gene, V gene, clone size, CDR3 protein, CDR3 DNA. A D gene is named only where the DNA matches it firmly. Some rows have no size entry. The others give once, few or many, or a class for an expanded clone.

D gene: TRBD2
J gene: TRBJ2-5
V gene: TRBV5-4
clone size: NA
CDR3 protein: CASRSGTSRRETQYF
CDR3 DNA: TGTGCCAGCAGGTCCGGGACTAGTAGACGAGAGACCCAGTACTTC

D gene: NA
J gene: TRBJ1-1
V gene: TRBV9
clone size: NA
CDR3 protein: CASSPSLGTEAFF
CDR3 DNA: TGTGCCAGCAGTCCTAGTCTAGGCACTGAAGCTTTCTTT

D gene: TRBD2
J gene: TRBJ2-1
V gene: TRBV7-8
clone size: few
CDR3 protein: CASSTQRGGNNEQFF
CDR3 DNA: TGTGCCAGCAGCACCCAGCGGGGGGGCAACAATGAGCAGTTCTTC

D gene: NA
J gene: TRBJ2-5
V gene: TRBV6-5
clone size: NA
CDR3 protein: CASSSPAQQETQYF
CDR3 DNA: TGTGCCAGCAGTTCCCCGGCCCAACAAGAGACCCAGTACTTC

D gene: TRBD1
J gene: TRBJ1-6
V gene: TRBV7-7
clone size: NA
CDR3 protein: CASSHTGTALLIRSPLHF
CDR3 DNA: TGTGCCAGCAGCCATACGGGGACAGCTCTTTTAATTCGATCACCCCTCCACTTT

D gene: NA
J gene: TRBJ1-6
V gene: TRBV7-6
clone size: NA
CDR3 protein: CASRSPGGLGSPLHF
CDR3 DNA: TGTGCCAGCAGGTCCCCGGGGGGGCTAGGTTCACCCCTCCACTTT

D gene: NA
J gene: TRBJ1-6
V gene: TRBV27
clone size: NA
CDR3 protein: CASSLGAGGSSPLHF
CDR3 DNA: TGTGCCAGCAGTTTAGGGGCTGGGGGTTCCTCACCCCTCCACTTT

D gene: NA
J gene: TRBJ1-5
V gene: TRBV7-9
clone size: NA
CDR3 protein: CASSLAPPSSNQPQHF
CDR3 DNA: TGTGCCAGCAGCCTCGCCCCTCCAAGTAGCAATCAGCCCCAGCATTTT

D gene: TRBD1
J gene: TRBJ2-1
V gene: TRBV11-1
clone size: NA
CDR3 protein: CASTYRGSSDNEQFF
CDR3 DNA: TGTGCCAGCACGTACAGGGGCTCCTCGGACAATGAGCAGTTCTTC

D gene: NA
J gene: TRBJ1-6
V gene: TRBV7-2
clone size: NA
CDR3 protein: CASSLESITPLHF
CDR3 DNA: TGTGCCAGCAGCTTAGAGTCTATCACACCCCTCCACTTT

D gene: NA
J gene: TRBJ1-4
V gene: TRBV19
clone size: NA
CDR3 protein: CASSTDKGRNEKLFF
CDR3 DNA: TGTGCCAGTAGTACTGACAAGGGAAGGAATGAAAAACTGTTTTTT

D gene: NA
J gene: TRBJ1-4
V gene: TRBV14
clone size: NA
CDR3 protein: CASSQERGPSGATNEKLFF
CDR3 DNA: TGTGCCAGCAGCCAAGAGCGTGGGCCCTCGGGTGCAACTAATGAAAAACTGTTTTTT

D gene: NA
J gene: TRBJ1-1
V gene: TRBV28
clone size: once
CDR3 protein: CASSLAGQEAFF
CDR3 DNA: TGTGCCAGCAGTTTAGCGGGACAAGAAGCTTTCTTT

D gene: NA
J gene: TRBJ1-3
V gene: TRBV7-9
clone size: NA
CDR3 protein: CASSLGRVETGNTIYF
CDR3 DNA: TGTGCCAGCAGCTTAGGCAGGGTGGAGACTGGAAACACCATATATTTT

D gene: TRBD1
J gene: TRBJ1-2
V gene: TRBV6-6
clone size: NA
CDR3 protein: CASREPGQNNYGYTF
CDR3 DNA: TGTGCCAGCAGGGAACCGGGACAGAATAACTATGGCTACACCTTC

D gene: NA
J gene: TRBJ1-4
V gene: TRBV28
clone size: NA
CDR3 protein: CASSLLLRGEKLFF
CDR3 DNA: TGTGCCAGCAGTTTATTGTTAAGGGGTGAAAAACTGTTTTTT

D gene: NA
J gene: TRBJ1-1
V gene: TRBV29-1
clone size: many
CDR3 protein: CSVEENQNTEAFF
CDR3 DNA: TGCAGCGTTGAAGAGAACCAGAACACTGAAGCTTTCTTT

D gene: NA
J gene: TRBJ2-7
V gene: TRBV12-3/TRBV12-4
clone size: NA
CDR3 protein: CASSLSGFYEQYF
CDR3 DNA: TGTGCCAGCAGTTTATCAGGGTTCTACGAGCAGTACTTC

D gene: NA
J gene: TRBJ2-2
V gene: TRBV7-6
clone size: NA
CDR3 protein: CASSLATGAWGSGELFF
CDR3 DNA: TGTGCCAGCAGCTTAGCCACGGGGGCGTGGGGATCCGGGGAGCTGTTTTTT

D gene: NA
J gene: TRBJ2-7
V gene: TRBV20-1
clone size: NA
CDR3 protein: CSTTDSYEQYF
CDR3 DNA: TGCAGTACAACAGACTCCTACGAGCAGTACTTC

D gene: NA
J gene: TRBJ1-2
V gene: TRBV24-1
clone size: NA
CDR3 protein: CATSDHGLRDGYTF
CDR3 DNA: TGTGCCACCAGTGACCACGGACTCAGGGATGGCTACACCTTC

D gene: TRBD2
J gene: TRBJ2-1
V gene: TRBV2
clone size: NA
CDR3 protein: CASSELLSGGTYNEQFF
CDR3 DNA: TGTGCCAGCAGTGAACTACTTAGCGGGGGTACCTACAATGAGCAGTTCTTC

D gene: TRBD1
J gene: TRBJ1-2
V gene: TRBV6-5
clone size: NA
CDR3 protein: CASSLITQGQGGYTF
CDR3 DNA: TGTGCCAGCAGTTTAATCACACAGGGGCAAGGCGGCTACACCTTC

D gene: NA
J gene: TRBJ1-2
V gene: TRBV25-1
clone size: NA
CDR3 protein: CASSEFRGGSNGYTF
CDR3 DNA: TGTGCCAGCAGTGAATTCAGAGGGGGTTCGAATGGCTACACCTTC

D gene: TRBD1
J gene: TRBJ2-7
V gene: TRBV5-6
clone size: NA
CDR3 protein: CASSFDRGTHEQYF
CDR3 DNA: TGTGCCAGCAGCTTCGACAGGGGGACTCACGAGCAGTACTTC

D gene: NA
J gene: TRBJ2-1
V gene: TRBV28
clone size: NA
CDR3 protein: CASSRAGANFDNEQFF
CDR3 DNA: TGTGCCAGCAGCCGCGCGGGCGCTAATTTCGACAATGAGCAGTTCTTC

D gene: TRBD1
J gene: TRBJ1-5
V gene: TRBV19
clone size: NA
CDR3 protein: CASTLGQAQPQHF
CDR3 DNA: TGTGCCAGTACCTTAGGACAGGCTCAGCCCCAGCATTTT

D gene: NA
J gene: TRBJ2-7
V gene: TRBV18
clone size: many
CDR3 protein: CASSPTVSYEQYF
CDR3 DNA: TGTGCCAGCTCACCGACGGTTTCCTACGAGCAGTACTTC

D gene: NA
J gene: TRBJ1-2
V gene: TRBV24-1
clone size: NA
CDR3 protein: CATSSDSNYGYTF
CDR3 DNA: TGTGCCACCAGTTCAGACTCTAACTATGGCTACACCTTC

D gene: NA
J gene: TRBJ2-7
V gene: TRBV5-1
clone size: many
CDR3 protein: CASSWGDSYEQYF
CDR3 DNA: TGCGCCAGCAGCTGGGGGGACAGCTACGAGCAGTACTTC

D gene: TRBD1
J gene: TRBJ1-5
V gene: TRBV28
clone size: NA
CDR3 protein: CASRRQGGFEQPQHF
CDR3 DNA: TGTGCCAGCAGAAGACAGGGGGGATTTGAACAGCCCCAGCATTTT